These 26 T cell receptor beta chains were all obtained from the same sample, sequenced in a study of CD8 T cells in Susac syndrome. An input of about 0.5 to 1 ug of RNA was subjected to reverse transcription using random hexamers. Each CDR3 protein gets one entry after TCRdb re-called the immunoSEQ multiplex PCR reads with MiXCR. The sample consists of 100,000 or so distinct CDR3 sequences, 95% of them appearing once. Sequencing was carried out using CD8+ T cells from PBMCs. These TCRs come from a human donor with Susac syndrome.

This chain connects TRBV23-1 to TRBJ2-4; 10 bases fit TRBD1. TRBV23-1 is placed among ORFs of uncertain function. This CDR3 is 19 amino acids long. Trimming took 8 bases from V and 3 from J; bases not matched to a gene: 19. The DNA of the CDR3 is TGCGCCAGCCCTCGAACTGAGACCGGGACAGGGGTCCGCAAAAACATTCAGTACTTC. Translated, it gives CASPRTETGTGVRKNIQYF.

This chain connects TRBV6-6 to TRBJ1-5; the D gene is possibly TRBD1 (5 bases). V gave up 0 bases and J gave up 0 bases, with 9 bases separating them. There are 16 residues in the CDR3. Germline CDR1 reads MNHNY; CDR2 reads SVGAGI (reference sequence). CDR3: CASSYSGGNSNQPQHF. The CDR3 DNA follows: TGTGCCAGCAGTTACTCCGGGGGGAATAGCAATCAGCCCCAGCATTTT.

The V gene is TRBV29-1, the J gene TRBJ2-3; a possible D gene is TRBD2 (5 bases). The CDR3 runs to 15 residues. Germline CDR1 reads SQVTM; CDR2 reads ANQGSEA. V lost 8 bases and J lost 2, with 20 bases in between. CDR3: CSLRGLRASTDTQYF. As DNA, the CDR3 is TGCAGCCTCCGAGGGCTGAGGGCGTCCACAGATACGCAGTATTTT.

The chain employs TRBV14 and TRBJ2-5, with D hard to call. CDR1 is SGHDN, CDR2 FVKESK, per germline. Trimming took 0 bases from V and 4 from J, leaving 12 bases between them. The CDR3 runs 15 residues. The chain's CDR3 is CASSQDWRRGETQYF. The CDR3 nucleotides read TGTGCCAGCAGCCAAGATTGGCGCCGAGGAGAGACCCAGTACTTC.

This chain connects TRBV15 to TRBJ2-7, with 9 positions matching TRBD1. This CDR3 is 16 amino acids long. The junction had 11 bases not matched to a gene; V was cut back by 5 bases and J by 3 bases. From germline, CDR1 is LNHNV and CDR2 YYDKDF (reference sequence). CDR3 DNA sequence: TGTGCCACCAGCGAGAGGGTGGGGACAGGGTTCTACGAGCAGTACTTC. Its translation is CATSERVGTGFYEQYF.

The gene calls are TRBV7-9 and TRBJ1-2; D unclear. CDR1 and CDR2 (germline): SEHNR, FQNEAQ (reference sequence). The CDR3 is 12 amino acids. V lost 1 base, J lost 4 bases, and 4 bases lay in between. The CDR3 spells CASSLDPYGYTF. CDR3 sequence (DNA): TGTGCCAGCAGCTTAGACCCCTATGGCTACACCTTC.

The J gene is TRBJ2-5, the V gene TRBV3-1, with D possibly TRBD2 on 6 matching bases. This CDR3 region has 16 residues. The germline V and J ends were trimmed by 0 bases and 0 bases, with 11 bases remaining between them. The germline V gene encodes CDR1 LGHDT and CDR2 YNNKEL (reference sequence). The CDR3 spells CASSQDAGRYQETQYF. As DNA, the CDR3 is TGTGCCAGCAGCCAAGATGCTGGGAGGTACCAAGAGACCCAGTACTTC.

The rearrangement links TRBV25-1 to TRBJ2-4; 7 positions match TRBD1. J was trimmed by 5 bases and V by 4 bases; bases with no gene match: 8. The CDR3 has 15 amino acids. Per germline, CDR1 MGHDK and CDR2 SYGVNS. The CDR3, as DNA: TGTGCCAGCAGTGGACAGGGAAGAGGGCAAAACATTCAGTACTTC. Translated, it gives CASSGQGRGQNIQYF.

The chain links TRBV6-5 to TRBJ2-5; D may correspond to TRBD1 or TRBD2 (5 bases each). The germline V gene encodes CDR1 MNHEY and CDR2 SVGAGI. The CDR3 is made up of 13 amino acids. V was trimmed by 5 bases and J by 5 bases, leaving 12 bases between them. The CDR3 DNA is TGTGCCAGCAGTCTGGGGGTTATCGAGACCCAGTACTTC. This gives the protein CASSLGVIETQYF.

Only a few counts were recorded for this clonotype. V is TRBV19 and J is TRBJ2-7; D not resolved. The CDR3 loop spans 13 amino acids. Germline CDR1 and CDR2: LNHDA and SQIVND (reference sequence). V dropped 5 bases and J dropped 2 bases, with 10 bases sitting between them. The CDR3 DNA reads as TGTGCCAGTAGTCCCAGAGGACCCTACGAGCAGTACTTC. Translation: CASSPRGPYEQYF.

In its sample, this clonotype was seen once. The rearrangement joins TRBV13 to TRBJ1-3, with 7 positions matching TRBD1. Germline V gene sequence: CDR1 PRHDT, CDR2 FYEKMQ (reference sequence). The V and J ends lost 1 base and 0 bases, in that order; junction bases with no gene match: 3. This CDR3 comprises 16 residues. CDR3 region: CASSLVQGGSGNTIYF. The CDR3 DNA reads as TGTGCCAGCAGCTTAGTCCAGGGGGGCTCTGGAAACACCATATATTTT.

This chain links TRBV12-3 or TRBV12-4 with TRBJ1-2; D call uncertain. The CDR3 has 14 residues. Trimming took 1 base from V and 3 from J, leaving 9 bases between them. CDR3 protein: CASSLVSGYYGYTF. CDR3 bases: TGTGCCAGCAGTTTAGTGTCGGGCTACTATGGCTACACCTTC.

The genes are TRBV14 and TRBJ2-5; TRBD1 might be the D (5 bases). V dropped 0 bases and J dropped 4 bases, with 12 bases sitting between them. Germline CDR1 reads SGHDN; CDR2 reads FVKESK. The CDR3 has 15 residues. The CDR3 DNA sequence: TGTGCCAGCAGCCAAGATCGGGTAGGGGTAGAGACCCAGTACTTC. Its translation is CASSQDRVGVETQYF.

The chain recombines TRBV11-2 with TRBJ2-1, with D unresolved. Trimming removed 5 bases at V and 4 bases at J, with 18 bases between. The germline V gene encodes CDR1 SGHAT and CDR2 FQNNGV. The CDR3 contains 16 residues. CDR3 coding DNA: TGTGCCAGCAGCCGAGGTGTCGGCAATTCTTACAATGAGCAGTTCTTC. Its protein is CASSRGVGNSYNEQFF.

A single count supports this clonotype. The chain carries TRBV4-1 and TRBJ2-7, with 8 bases that match TRBD2. The germline gives CDR1 MGHRA, CDR2 YSYEKL. The CDR3 is made up of 16 amino acids. The J segment lost 7 bases and the V segment lost 1 base, leaving 12 bases of the junction unmatched. The CDR3 coding sequence is TGCGCCAGCAGCCAAGTTCCGGGGACTAGTTCTGGTGAGCAGTACTTC. Its translation: CASSQVPGTSSGEQYF.

The chain links TRBV29-1 to TRBJ2-7, with D unclear. Between the trimmed V and J ends, which lost 1 base and 5 bases, there was a span of 6 bases. Germline V gives CDR1 SQVTM, CDR2 ANQGSEA. The CDR3 consists of 11 residues. CDR3 nucleotides: TGCAGCGTTGAAGTAGACAACGAGCAGTACTTC. Residues: CSVEVDNEQYF.

J is TRBJ1-1 and V is TRBV15; D is possibly TRBD1 (5 bases). This CDR3 spans 12 amino acids. The V gene's germline CDR1 is LNHNV and CDR2 YYDKDF (reference sequence). The ends were cut back, 1 base at V and 9 bases at J, with 9 bases in the middle. The CDR3 coding sequence is TGTGCCACCAGCAGAGCCGAGGGGAAAGCTTTCTTT. Translated: CATSRAEGKAFF.

The chain couples TRBV20-1 to TRBJ2-5; D may be TRBD2 (5 bases). V was cut by 3 bases and J by 3 bases, with 8 bases left in between. The germline CDR1 and CDR2 sequences are DFQATT and SNEGSKA (reference sequence). The CDR3 consists of 12 residues. CDR3 nucleotides: TGCAGTGCTAGTTCGGGGAAAGAGACCCAGTACTTC. Protein sequence: CSASSGKETQYF.

The chain uses TRBV3-1 and TRBJ1-6, with 7 bases matching TRBD1. Looked up from germline, CDR1 is LGHDT and CDR2 is YNNKEL (reference sequence). Unmatched junction bases numbered 11, after V lost 4 bases and J lost 5 bases. The CDR3 consists of 17 residues. The CDR3 bases are TGTGCCAGCAGCCCCACAGGGAAGCAGGGGGATAATTCACCCCTCCACTTT. It encodes CASSPTGKQGDNSPLHF.

This clonotype was detected once. V gene TRBV24-1 combines with J gene TRBJ2-1; D not certain. V was cut by 7 bases and J by 8 bases, with 14 bases left in between. The CDR3 spans 13 residues. CDR1 and CDR2 from the germline V gene are KGHDR and SFDVKD. CDR3 in amino acids: CATRPAGEDEQFF. The CDR3 DNA follows: TGTGCCACCAGGCCCGCAGGAGAGGATGAGCAGTTCTTC.

J is TRBJ2-3 and V is TRBV29-1, with D perhaps given as TRBD1 or TRBD2 (5 bases each). The CDR3 is 13 amino acids. V was clipped by 3 bases and J by 0 bases, with 7 bases between them. From germline, CDR1 is SQVTM and CDR2 ANQGSEA. The chain's CDR3 is CSVEGRSTDTQYF. The CDR3 region has the DNA TGCAGCGTTGAGGGACGTAGCACAGATACGCAGTATTTT.

The V gene is TRBV6-4, the J gene TRBJ2-1; 13 bases fit TRBD2. CDR1 is MRHNA and CDR2 is SNTAGT in the germline V gene. The CDR3 has 15 residues. The junction had 5 bases not matched to a gene; V was cut back by 4 bases and J by 8 bases. The CDR3 bases are TGTGCCAGCAGTGTTGGGACTAGCGGGATAGATGAGCAGTTCTTC. Translated, it gives CASSVGTSGIDEQFF.

V gene TRBV29-1 combines with J gene TRBJ2-1; D is possibly TRBD2 (6 bases). V was pared by 4 bases and J by 1 base, with 8 bases between. Germline CDR1 reads SQVTM; CDR2 reads ANQGSEA. The CDR3 spans 13 residues. The CDR3 nucleotides are TGCAGCGTTGTAGCGGTATCCTACAATGAGCAGTTCTTC. Its translation is CSVVAVSYNEQFF.

The chain uses TRBV27 and TRBJ2-2; 7 bases are a match to TRBD1. CDR3 length: 17 residues. V shed 0 bases and J 0 bases; nucleotides not matched to a gene: 4. Germline CDR1 is MNHEY and CDR2 is SMNVEV (reference sequence). Written as DNA, the CDR3 is TGTGCCAGCAGTTTATCCCCCGACAGGGCGAACACCGGGGAGCTGTTTTTT. Residues: CASSLSPDRANTGELFF.

The V and J genes are TRBV6-1 and TRBJ2-5, with D possibly being TRBD1 or TRBD2 (6 bases each). Trimming stripped 2 bases from V and 5 bases from J, with 18 bases between. CDR3 length equals 16 residues. Germline V gene data show CDR1 as MNHNS and CDR2 as SASEGT. The CDR3: CASSERGTRATETQYF. Written as DNA, the CDR3 is TGTGCCAGCAGTGAACGGGGGACACGGGCTACGGAGACCCAGTACTTC.

V usage is TRBV2 and J usage is TRBJ2-3; 7 bases map to TRBD1. The CDR3 extends over 16 amino acids. Germline lookup yields CDR1 SNHLY and CDR2 FYNNEI. Trimming cost V 5 bases and J 1 base; bases outside gene matches: 9. The CDR3 is CASSHRDSGGTDTQYF. The CDR3 DNA reads TGTGCCAGCAGTCACCGGGACAGCGGAGGCACAGATACGCAGTATTTT.